What follows describes a single T cell receptor beta chain. These data come from a study of identical twins. The CDR3 has 14 residues. The germline V and J ends were trimmed by 1 base and 4 bases, with 8 bases remaining between them. From germline, CDR1 is LGHNA and CDR2 YNFKEQ. TCRdb ran MiXCR on the 5' RACE reads and lists one entry per CDR3 protein. The sample includes 210,000 or so distinct CDR3 sequences, 6.5% to 8.5% of them seen just once. The same data also went into a second study, on yellow fever vaccine responses in identical twins.

The chain is built from TRBV4-2 and TRBJ2-1; D uncertain. The sequenced material came from memory (CD45RO+) T cells sorted from blood. This receptor was obtained from a woman aged 18-30 years in good health. The CDR3 sequence is CASSQVLRYNEQFF. The CDR3 coding sequence is TGTGCCAGCAGCCAAGTCTTGCGGTACAATGAGCAGTTCTTC.